This is a list of T cell receptor beta chains from one sample in a study of OX40 agonist ivuxolimab in advanced cancers. Using immunoSEQ multiplex PCR, the repertoire was profiled, and TCRdb retains in-frame clones only, with some absent. The sample contains nearly 55,000 clones, approximately 84% of which appear only once. The sample in question was CD4+ or CD8+ T cells sorted from blood, obtained in a trial of the OX40 agonist ivuxolimab. The receptors here all came from an adult with an advanced solid tumor such as melanoma, head and neck, liver or kidney cancer. Both conserved end residues are part of each CDR3. The order of the fields is clone size, J gene, V gene, D gene, CDR3 DNA, CDR3 protein. A D gene is named only where the DNA matches it firmly. Part of the rows lack a size; the others show once, few, many or a class for expanded clones.

once,TRBJ1-1,TRBV6-1,.,TGTGCCAGCAGTGAAGAAGGAGGGGGGATCACTGAAGCTTTCTTT,CASSEEGGGITEAFF
.,TRBJ2-1,TRBV5-1,.,TGCGCCAGCAGCCGTCGCCCGAGCTCCTACAATGAGCAGTTCTTC,CASSRRPSSYNEQFF
.,TRBJ1-2,TRBV4-3,TRBD1,TGCGCCAGCAGCCCTACACACAGGGGGGCCTATGGCTACACCTTC,CASSPTHRGAYGYTF
.,TRBJ1-1,TRBV18,TRBD1,TGTGCCAGCTCATCAGGGACAGGGTCGACTGAAGCTTTCTTT,CASSSGTGSTEAFF
.,TRBJ2-3,TRBV5-1,TRBD2,TGCGCCAGCAGCGTAAGCGGGAGTAGCAGCGATACGCAGTATTTT,CASSVSGSSSDTQYF
.,TRBJ2-4,TRBV9,.,TGTGCCAGCAGCGTAGCTGCGGGCACACTAGCCAAAAACATTCAGTACTTC,CASSVAAGTLAKNIQYF
.,TRBJ1-2,TRBV2,TRBD1,TGTGCCAGCAGTCCTCCTAACAGGGGGATGCAATTC,CASSPPNRGMQF
.,TRBJ1-6,TRBV5-1,.,TGCGCCAGCAGCTTGGACCCAAAGAATAATTCACCCCTCCACTTT,CASSLDPKNNSPLHF
.,TRBJ1-3,TRBV7-8,TRBD1,TGTGCCAGCAGCTTAGAACAGGGGGCAAGAAACACCATATATTTT,CASSLEQGARNTIYF
.,TRBJ2-2,TRBV7-2,.,TGTGCCAGCAGACTCGGGACTCGTGGAACCGGGGAGCTGTTTTTT,CASRLGTRGTGELFF
.,TRBJ2-1,TRBV5-6,.,TGTGCCAGCAGCTTGCTGGAGAATGAGCAGTTCTTC,CASSLLENEQFF
few,TRBJ1-1,TRBV11-2,TRBD1,TGTGCCAGCAGCTGGACAGGGGGCACTGAAGCTTTCTTT,CASSWTGGTEAFF
.,TRBJ2-5,TRBV5-1,TRBD1,TGCGCCAGCAGCATACTCGGGACAGGGAAAGAGACCCAGTACTTC,CASSILGTGKETQYF
.,TRBJ1-4,TRBV7-2,TRBD1,TGTGCCAGCAGCCCAGGGGCTCCCGGGACAGGAGAAAAACTGTTTTTT,CASSPGAPGTGEKLFF
.,TRBJ2-5,TRBV19,TRBD1,TGTGCCAGTAGTATGGTGGCAGGGGGAGAGGAGACCCAGTACTTC,CASSMVAGGEETQYF
once,TRBJ2-2,TRBV7-9,.,TGTGCCAGCAGCTCCCAGGCTTCCGGGGAGCTGTTTTTT,CASSSQASGELFF
.,TRBJ1-1,TRBV18,TRBD1,TGTGCCAGCTCCCCACGACAGGGTGAAGGCGCTGAAGCTTTCTTT,CASSPRQGEGAEAFF
few,TRBJ2-2,TRBV5-4,.,TGTGCCAGCAGCTTAGGTGCGGGGAACACCGGGGAGCTGTTTTTT,CASSLGAGNTGELFF
.,TRBJ2-1,TRBV11-3,TRBD2,TGTGCCAGCAGCTTAGATCCCGGGACTAGCGACAATGAGCAGTTCTTC,CASSLDPGTSDNEQFF
once,TRBJ1-6,TRBV7-9,.,TGTGCCAGCAGCTTAGGTTGGGCAGCAAGGAATTCACCCCTCCACTTT,CASSLGWAARNSPLHF
.,TRBJ1-6,TRBV28,.,TGTGCCAGCAGACCCTTGGGGGTATTCAATTCACCCCTCCACTTT,CASRPLGVFNSPLHF
.,TRBJ2-5,TRBV7-3,TRBD2,TGTGCCAGCAGCTCGCGTGGGGGGGTCCAAGAGACCCAGTACTTC,CASSSRGGVQETQYF
once,TRBJ2-5,TRBV15,.,TGTGCCACCAGCAGAGAGACAGCTCCCTGGGAGACCCAGTACTTC,CATSRETAPWETQYF
.,TRBJ2-2,TRBV7-8,.,TGTGCCAGCAGCTCGCCTACAGGCCACAGGGTAGGCACCGGGGAGCTGTTTTTT,CASSSPTGHRVGTGELFF
.,TRBJ2-3,TRBV28,.,TGTGCCAGCAGTTTACAGGTGGTTCAGTATTTT,CASSLQVVQYF
.,TRBJ2-1,TRBV5-1,TRBD2,TGCGCCAGCAAGCTTAACAGACTAGCGGGGGGCCATGAGCAGTTCTTC,CASKLNRLAGGHEQFF
.,TRBJ2-3,TRBV5-1,.,TGCGCCAGCAGCTTGAGGAGGGCTGAGCAAGATACGCAGTATTTT,CASSLRRAEQDTQYF
.,TRBJ1-3,TRBV19,.,TGTGCCAGTAGTATTACCGGACGGAGCTCTGGAAACACCATATATTTT,CASSITGRSSGNTIYF
.,TRBJ1-2,TRBV5-4,.,TGTGCCAGCAGCTTGGACGACTATGGCTACACCTTC,CASSLDDYGYTF
.,TRBJ2-7,TRBV7-2,.,TGTGCCAGCAGCTTAGAAACTTTCGGGGAGCAGTACTTC,CASSLETFGEQYF
.,TRBJ1-5,TRBV7-2,.,TGTGCCAGCAGCTTAGCGGCGGGGTTAAGCAATCAGCCCCAGCATTTT,CASSLAAGLSNQPQHF
.,TRBJ2-3,TRBV5-1,TRBD2,TGCGCCAGCAGCCCATCCGGGACTAGCGGGGGGGGAAGCACAGATACGCAGTATTTT,CASSPSGTSGGGSTDTQYF
.,TRBJ1-1,TRBV18,.,TGTGCCAGCCCCGGACAGCCGAACACTGAAGCTTTCTTT,CASPGQPNTEAFF
.,TRBJ2-7,TRBV4-2,.,TGTGCCAGCAGCCAAGAATCTTCGTTCTCCTACGAGCAGTACTTC,CASSQESSFSYEQYF
.,TRBJ2-7,TRBV5-4,TRBD1,TGTGCCAGCAGCCTCCGGGACAGGACGTTCTCCTACGAGCAGTACTTC,CASSLRDRTFSYEQYF
.,TRBJ1-1,TRBV25-1,.,TGTGCCAGCAGTGAATATGCAGGGAAGTACACTGAAGCTTTCTTT,CASSEYAGKYTEAFF
.,TRBJ2-1,TRBV19,TRBD2,TGTGCCAGTAGTATAGGGGGGGGTCGGACCTACAATGAGCAGTTCTTC,CASSIGGGRTYNEQFF
.,TRBJ1-2,TRBV4-2,.,TGTGCCAGCAGCCAAGGGGCGGGGGACGTCGCCCTTGGCTACACCTTC,CASSQGAGDVALGYTF
.,TRBJ1-2,TRBV30,.,TGTGCCTGGAGTGTGTCCAGGGACTATGGCTACACCTTC,CAWSVSRDYGYTF
.,TRBJ2-3,TRBV6-4,TRBD2,TGTGCCAGCACCCGGACTAGCGGGAGCCCGCCGGATACGCAGTATTTT,CASTRTSGSPPDTQYF
.,TRBJ2-1,TRBV5-1,.,TGCGCCAGCAGCTTGGTTTCGGACGCCCTCCAGAATGAGCAGTTCTTC,CASSLVSDALQNEQFF
.,TRBJ2-1,TRBV11-3,TRBD2,TGTGCCAGCAGCCCCTCGGGAGTAGCGGGTAGGAATGAGCAGTTCTTC,CASSPSGVAGRNEQFF
few,TRBJ1-5,TRBV6-1,.,TGTGCCAGCAGTGAAGAGGGAAGAGAGCCCCAGCATTTT,CASSEEGREPQHF
few,TRBJ1-2,TRBV19,TRBD1,TGTGCCAGTAGTCCGACAGGGTTTGGCTACACCTTC,CASSPTGFGYTF
.,TRBJ1-1,TRBV4-2,TRBD1,TGTGCCAGCAGCCAAGTCCGACAGGGTTTGACTGAAGCTTTCTTT,CASSQVRQGLTEAFF
.,TRBJ2-3,TRBV15,.,TGTGCCACCAGCAGAGTCCGGGGGGCCGGGGAAGATACGCAGTATTTT,CATSRVRGAGEDTQYF
.,TRBJ2-5,TRBV30,.,TGTGCCTGGAGGCGGGGAAAGGGGGAGACCCAGTACTTC,CAWRRGKGETQYF
.,TRBJ2-1,TRBV19,.,TGTGCTCTGGACTCCCCTTACAACAATGAGCAGTTCTTC,CALDSPYNNEQFF
.,TRBJ2-5,TRBV18,.,TGTGCCAGCTCCCCAGGGGGGGGATTCCAAGAGACCCAGTACTTC,CASSPGGGFQETQYF
few,TRBJ1-5,TRBV19,TRBD1,TGTGCCAGTACCCCTCTTGGGACAGGGGCGGGAAGCAATCAGCCCCAGCATTTT,CASTPLGTGAGSNQPQHF
.,TRBJ1-5,TRBV7-2,TRBD1,TGTGCCAGCAGCCAAAACACAGGGGGCCGAAATCAGCCCCAGCATTTT,CASSQNTGGRNQPQHF
.,TRBJ1-4,TRBV28,.,TGTGCCAGCAGCCCCCCTTGGGCTCCCAATGAAAAACTGTTTTTT,CASSPPWAPNEKLFF
.,TRBJ2-6,TRBV7-2,.,TGTGCCAGCAGCTTACGGGGGTCCGGGGCCAACGTCCTGACTTTC,CASSLRGSGANVLTF
.,TRBJ2-6,TRBV28,.,TGTGCCAGCAGTCCGACAGGAAGGCTAGTCGATGGGGCCAACGTCCTGACTTTC,CASSPTGRLVDGANVLTF
.,TRBJ1-1,TRBV5-5,TRBD1,TGTGCCAGCAGCCTCACCCGGACAGGGGGAAACACTGAAGCTTTCTTT,CASSLTRTGGNTEAFF
.,TRBJ1-2,TRBV5-1,TRBD1,TGCGCCAGCAGCTTGGCCGGGGACAGGGGTTATGGCTACACCTTC,CASSLAGDRGYGYTF
.,TRBJ2-1,TRBV28,.,TGTGCCAGCAGTTTAGGCGCCTTCTACAATGAGCAGTTCTTC,CASSLGAFYNEQFF
.,TRBJ2-3,TRBV2,TRBD2,TGTGCCAGCGGTCTAGCGGGACCCACAGATACGCAGTATTTT,CASGLAGPTDTQYF
.,TRBJ1-2,TRBV7-2,TRBD1,TGTGCCAGCAGCCTCGACAGGGCGGCTAACTATGGCTACACCTTC,CASSLDRAANYGYTF
.,TRBJ2-1,TRBV18,TRBD2,TGTGCCAGCTCACCACCGGCGGGGGGGAGCTCCTACAATGAGCAGTTCTTC,CASSPPAGGSSYNEQFF